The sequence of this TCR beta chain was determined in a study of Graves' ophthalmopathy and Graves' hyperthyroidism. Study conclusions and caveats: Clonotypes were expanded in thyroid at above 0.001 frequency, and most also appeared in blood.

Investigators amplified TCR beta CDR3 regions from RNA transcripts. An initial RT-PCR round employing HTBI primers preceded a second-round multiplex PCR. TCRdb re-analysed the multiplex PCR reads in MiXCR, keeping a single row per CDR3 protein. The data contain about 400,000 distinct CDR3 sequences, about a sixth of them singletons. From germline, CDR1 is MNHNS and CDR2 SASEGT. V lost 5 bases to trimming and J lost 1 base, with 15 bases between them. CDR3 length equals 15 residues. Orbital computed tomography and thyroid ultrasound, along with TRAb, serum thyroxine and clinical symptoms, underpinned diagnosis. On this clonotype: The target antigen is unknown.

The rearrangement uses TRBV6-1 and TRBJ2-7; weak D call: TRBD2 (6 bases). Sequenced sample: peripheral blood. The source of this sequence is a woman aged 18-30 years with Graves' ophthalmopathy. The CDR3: CASSSPLASSYEQYF. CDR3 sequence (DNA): TGTGCCAGCAGTAGCCCTCTAGCGAGTTCCTACGAGCAGTACTTC.